The TCR beta chain described here comes from a study of T cells in Graves' hyperthyroidism and ophthalmopathy. Lactation, pregnancy, other autoimmune disease or uncontrolled infection led to exclusion of patients. With 7 bases removed from V and 4 bases from J, the gap between germline ends came to 10 bases. Germline values: CDR1 MNHNS, CDR2 SASEGT. The CDR3 extends over 13 amino acids. TCR beta CDR3 regions were amplified from RNA. TCR CDR3 regions were first amplified by RT-PCR with HTBI primers. TCRdb called the multiplex PCR reads again in MiXCR, with one record for every CDR3 protein. The sample records 600,000 to 650,000 distinct CDR3 sequences, around 16% being singletons.

The sequencing sample was made of blood. J is TRBJ2-2 and V is TRBV6-1, with D hard to call. This TCR came from a woman in her 30s with Graves' hyperthyroidism. CDR3 amino acids: CASMELGTGELFF. DNA for the CDR3: TGTGCCAGCATGGAGCTTGGCACCGGGGAGCTGTTTTTT.